Reported below is one T cell receptor beta chain. The CDR3 sequence is 16 residues long. With 4 bases removed from V and 0 bases from J, the gap between germline ends came to 13 bases. The germline V gene encodes CDR1 MNHNS and CDR2 SASEGT. TCRdb analysed the PCR reads with MiXCR anew, one entry per CDR3 protein. The sample records approximately 8,800 distinct CDR3 sequences, nearly 55% being singletons. This sample stems from a study of CD4 and CD8 cells across lung adenocarcinoma regions. The sequenced material came from CD8+ T cells from the center of a lung tumor. The rearrangement joins TRBV6-1 to TRBJ2-1; no definite D call. The TCR sequence derives from a female donor with lung adenocarcinoma. The CD4 and CD8 labels of this study may be unreliable. The CDR3 DNA sequence: TGTGCCAGCAGTGGTGTAGCTAAGCTCTCCTACAATGAGCAGTTCTTC. As protein: CASSGVAKLSYNEQFF.